These 28 T cell receptor beta chains were sequenced from one sample in a study of tumor-infiltrating lymphocytes in primary liver carcinoma (dated by TCRdb to the late 2010s). The listed sequencing device is Illumina HiSeq 2500. Using a constant-region primer and ProtoScript II reverse transcriptase, TCRbeta-specific cDNA was reverse-transcribed from approximately 0.5 ug total RNA. Construction of the TCRbeta libraries relied on three nested rounds of multiplex PCR, following a slightly modified ARM-PCR procedure. Each of the first two PCR rounds ran for about 10 cycles and used multiplex TRBV1-TRBV30 forward primers together with a Cbeta reverse primer. The public reads were reanalyzed by TCRdb: fastp trimming at Q25, MiXCR alignment, in-frame beta chains only. When rows share a CDR3 protein, they turn into one entry using the most common DNA and genes. The sample includes 100,000 to 120,000 distinct CDR3 sequences, with 80% to 85% observed a single time. The ten largest clones represent approximately 21% of the sample.

Without any cell sorting, total RNA and DNA were extracted together from roughly 21-30 mg of bulk tissue using the AllPrep DNA/RNA mini kit. The specimen sequenced was liver tumor tissue from sampling region 3. This sample's cell subset or site label indicates: tumor region T3, left-lateral pole. The receptors come from a man aged 40-55 years with primary liver carcinoma and hepatitis B virus infection.

Turning to this clonotype: At one of its ends the junction is not consistent with the germline gene, which may arise from a read error. The chain carries TRBV6-5 and TRBJ1-4; D is ambiguous. Germline V gives CDR1 MNHEY, CDR2 SVGAGI. The CDR3 spans 14 residues. The DNA of the CDR3 is TGTGCCAGCAGCCGTGGTTGGATTAATGAGAAACTGTTTTTT. Protein: CASSRGWINEKLFF.

Concerning this clonotype: The germline gene is not matched at one end of the junction; a read error may be the cause. This chain uses TRBV6-2 or TRBV6-3 with TRBJ1-2; D not resolved. Germline CDR1 MNHEY, CDR2 SVGEGT. This CDR3 has 13 residues. For the CDR3, the DNA is TGTGCCAGCAGTTATGGCAGTAACTATAGCTACACCTTC. Encoded protein: CASSYGSNYSYTF.

Comment on this clonotype: The germline gene is not matched at one end of the junction; a read error may be the cause. The genes are TRBV5-1 and TRBJ2-5; 11 bases are a match to TRBD2. CDR1 SGHRS and CDR2 YFSETQ come from the germline V gene. The length of the CDR3 is 16 residues. DNA of the CDR3: TGCGCCAACAGCTTGGGTGGACTAGCGGGTGGAGAGACCCAGTACTTC. Its translation is CANSLGGLAGGETQYF.

The chain links TRBV29-1 to TRBJ2-3, with a tentative D call TRBD2 (5 bases). The V end lost 4 bases, the J end lost 7 bases, and 15 bases lay between the germline ends. CDR1 is SQVTM and CDR2 is ANQGSEA in the germline V gene. The CDR3 consists of 13 residues. The CDR3 DNA reads as TGCAGCGTTGGGGAAGTGACTAAGAATACGCAGTATTTT. It encodes CSVGEVTKNTQYF.

The rearrangement uses TRBV4-1 and TRBJ2-7; no clear D gene. Germline values: CDR1 MGHRA, CDR2 YSYEKL. The CDR3 consists of 16 residues. CDR3 in amino acids: CASSLQTSQIPYEQYV. The CDR3 nucleotides read TGCGCCAGCAGCCTACAGACTTCACAAATCCCCTACGAACAGTACGTC.

V usage is TRBV5-1 and J usage is TRBJ2-3; the D is unclear. The DNA end lines up better with TRBJ1-5; the J call may be wrong. The V gene's germline CDR1 is SGHRS and CDR2 YFSETQ. The CDR3 contains 13 residues. The CDR3 loop is CASSPTRTDTQHF. The CDR3 region has the DNA TGCGCCAGCAGCCCGACGAGAACGGATACGCAGCATTTT.

J is TRBJ1-1 and V is TRBV12-3 or TRBV12-4; maybe TRBD1 (6 bases). Trimming took off 9 bases at V and 3 bases at J, with 17 bases between the two ends. This CDR3 spans 14 amino acids. The CDR3 sequence is CASNSADRHTEAFF. The CDR3 DNA follows: TGTGCCAGTAATTCGGCAGACAGGCACACTGAAGCTTTCTTT.

This chain joins TRBV6-5 and TRBJ2-5; no clear D gene. The CDR3 runs 16 residues. V dropped 6 bases and J dropped 3 bases, with 20 bases sitting between them. In germline, CDR1 is MNHEY, CDR2 SVGAGI. The chain's CDR3 is CASSPLVSGEEETQYF. Written as DNA, the CDR3 is TGTGCCAGCAGCCCCTTGGTGAGTGGAGAGGAAGAGACCCAGTACTTC.

Points on this clonotype: The CDR3 ends on some other residue instead of the conserved phenylalanine or tryptophan, so this is likely a read error. The chain combines TRBV12-3 or TRBV12-4 with TRBJ1-4; D remains ambiguous. The CDR3 has 16 residues. The CDR3 DNA sequence: TGTGCCAGCAATCACCAATGGCGGACCCCTGATGAAACACTGTTTTCT. Its translation: CASNHQWRTPDETLFS.

On this clonotype: Germline is not matched at one junction end, which may reflect a read error. J is TRBJ2-1 and V is TRBV10-3; a weak D match, TRBD2 (5 bases). CDR1 is ENHRY and CDR2 is SYGVKD in the germline V gene. The CDR3 covers 16 residues. CDR3 protein: CAISDMLVGEYNEQLF. The CDR3 nucleotides are TGTGCCATCAGTGATATGCTGGTGGGAGAGTACAATGAGCAATTGTTC.

The chain recombines TRBV11-2 with TRBJ2-1; D remains ambiguous. CDR1 is SGHAT, CDR2 FQNNGV, per germline. Trimming removed 1 base at V and 2 bases at J, with 9 bases between. This CDR3 contains 15 residues. The CDR3 region has the DNA TGTGCCAGCAGCTTAGTCGGTGGCACCTACAATGAGCAGTTCTTC. This translates into CASSLVGGTYNEQFF.

The J gene is TRBJ2-3, the V gene TRBV11-1; D may be TRBD1 or TRBD2 (5 bases each). V lost 11 bases, J lost 2 bases, and 32 bases lay in between. Per germline, CDR1 SGHAT and CDR2 FQDESV (reference sequence). This CDR3 has 19 residues. This CDR3 reads CACISGGSSVGALTDTQYF. The CDR3, as DNA: TGTGCCTGCATCTCTGGGGGAAGCTCTGTTGGAGCCCTCACAGATACGCAGTATTTT.

About this clonotype itself: Germline is not matched at one junction end, which may reflect a read error. This chain links TRBV6-1 with TRBJ2-3, with 10 bases identical to TRBD2. CDR1 MNHNS and CDR2 SASEGT come from the germline V gene. The CDR3 sequence is 16 residues long. The CDR3 protein is CASTYSSGRAGDKQYF. The CDR3 DNA reads TGTGCCAGCACATACTCAAGCGGGAGGGCCGGAGATAAGCAGTATTTT.

This clonotype showed up just a few times. This CDR3 is missing its conserved last phenylalanine or tryptophan, likely due to a read error. V is TRBV6-5 and J is TRBJ1-1; D may be TRBD1 (6 bases). Germline CDR1 reads MNHEY; CDR2 reads SVGAGI. The CDR3 is 12 residues long. The CDR3, as DNA: TGTGCCAGCAGTGGGACACACACAGAAGCTTTCGTT. Amino acid sequence: CASSGTHTEAFV.

Comment on this clonotype: A read error may account for a junction end that differs from germline. The chain uses TRBV12-3 or TRBV12-4 and TRBJ2-1; the match to TRBD2 covers 11 bases. This CDR3 contains 14 residues. The DNA of the CDR3 is TGTACCAGCAGTTCCGTAGCGGGAGGGGTTGAACAGTTCTTC. This gives the protein CTSSSVAGGVEQFF.

Comments on this clonotype: Since the CDR3 does not end with the conserved phenylalanine or tryptophan, this likely comes from a read error. The rearrangement joins TRBV11-3 to TRBJ1-5; D gene unclear. Germline loops: CDR1 SGHNT, CDR2 YENEEA. This CDR3 is 15 amino acids long. The CDR3 reads CASGLDLGMAQPQHS. CDR3 nucleotide sequence: TGTGCCAGCGGCTTAGATCTGGGGATGGCTCAGCCCCAGCATTCT.

Details on this clonotype: Given the absence of the conserved phenylalanine or tryptophan at the CDR3 end, a read error is likely. The rearrangement links TRBV5-1 to TRBJ2-3, with unresolved D. The CDR3 length is 15 residues. Germline V gives CDR1 SGHRS, CDR2 YFSETQ. CDR3 nucleotide sequence: TGCGACAGCAGCTTGGCCAGCGCCAGCACAGATACGCAGTATTAC. This codes for CDSSLASASTDTQYY.

As to this clonotype: A junction end diverges from the germline sequence, so it may reflect a read error. The chain recombines TRBV12-3 or TRBV12-4 with TRBJ2-5; the D is unclear. CDR3 length: 14 residues. The CDR3: CANSLGTTSRNQYF. CDR3 bases: TGTGCCAACAGTTTAGGAACCACCTCTCGGAACCAGTACTTC.

On this clonotype itself: A junction boundary mismatches the germline segment, possibly from a read error. The chain carries TRBV2 and TRBJ2-3, with D perhaps being TRBD1 or TRBD2 (5 bases each). The CDR3 consists of 13 residues. Germline V CDR1 and CDR2: SNHLY, FYNNEI. In DNA form, the CDR3 reads TGTGCCTGCAGAGGGGACAGCACAGATACGCAGTATTTT. It is translated as CACRGDSTDTQYF.

Concerning this clonotype: At one of its ends the junction is not consistent with the germline gene, which may arise from a read error. This chain links TRBV4-3 with TRBJ2-5; 11 bases are a match to TRBD2. The CDR3 is 17 residues long. Germline V gene data show CDR1 as LGHNA and CDR2 as YSLEER. The CDR3 DNA reads TGCGTCGGCAGCCAAGCGGCTAGCGGGAGGACTGGTGAGACTCAGTACTTC. This codes for CVGSQAASGRTGETQYF.

The chain links TRBV29-1 to TRBJ2-4; the D is unclear. Deletions cut 6 bases from V and 13 bases from J, with 19 bases between. Germline V gene sequence: CDR1 SQVTM, CDR2 ANQGSEA. The CDR3 is 12 residues long. This chain's CDR3 is CSVIHGQGIQYF. CDR3 nucleotides: TGCAGCGTAATTCACGGGCAAGGCATCCAGTACTTC.

Only one count was recorded for this clonotype. The junction differs from germline at one of its ends, possibly a read error. This rearrangement joins TRBV12-3 or TRBV12-4 to TRBJ2-2; the D gene could be TRBD1 or TRBD2 (5 bases each). This CDR3 region has 16 residues. CDR3 sequence reads: CASSPRRRTNTGELLF. Here the CDR3 DNA reads TGTGCCAGCAGTCCCCGGCGCCGGACAAACACCGGGGAGTTGTTATTT.

As concerns this clonotype: A read error may account for a junction end that differs from germline. This chain connects TRBV4-1 to TRBJ2-7; D call uncertain. Looked up from germline, CDR1 is MGHRA and CDR2 is YSYEKL. This CDR3 spans 15 amino acids. The CDR3 DNA follows: TGTGCCAGCAGTCGACCCGACTCCCTCTCCTACGAGCACTACTTC. This encodes CASSRPDSLSYEHYF.

Note on this clonotype: At one end the junction does not follow the germline gene, possibly because of a read error. This rearrangement joins TRBV9 to TRBJ1-2; D not certain. Germline CDR1 SGDLS, CDR2 YYNGEE. The CDR3 is made up of 15 amino acids. This chain's CDR3 is CANSVETGSNYGYTF. The DNA of the CDR3 is TGTGCCAACAGCGTAGAGACCGGATCTAACTATGGCTACACCTTC.

Concerning this clonotype: Since a much larger clone is just one base distant, this may be a read error. This chain joins TRBV30 and TRBJ2-1; D uncertain. The CDR3 runs to 12 residues. Germline CDR1 reads GTSNPN; CDR2 reads SVGIG (reference sequence). The CDR3 DNA follows: TGTACCTGGAGTCACTCTAACAATGAGCAGTTCTTC. It is translated as CTWSHSNNEQFF.

The V and J genes are TRBV6-5 and TRBJ2-3, with TRBD2 matching 8 bases. This CDR3 comprises 15 residues. Germline CDR1 MNHEY, CDR2 SVGAGI. Trimming at V came to 9 bases and at J to 3 bases, leaving 11 bases not matched to a gene. CDR3 in DNA: TGTGCCAGTAACTCAGGAATAGCGGGAACAGATACGCAGTATTTT. Amino acid sequence: CASNSGIAGTDTQYF.

This chain connects TRBV7-9 to TRBJ2-1; possible D gene TRBD1, 5 bases. Trimming shortened V by 6 bases and J by 16 bases, and 28 bases separated the two germline ends. Germline V CDR1 and CDR2: SEHNR, FQNEAQ (reference sequence). CDR3 size: 15 residues. CDR3 sequence reads: CASSDSLSENNGQFF. The CDR3 bases are TGTGCCAGCAGTGACAGTTTATCCGAAAACAATGGACAATTCTTC.

This clonotype was found once. It may be a read error: a sequence one base away is much more abundant. The V gene is TRBV7-3, the J gene TRBJ1-1; the D is unclear. CDR1 SGHTA and CDR2 FQGTGA come from the germline V gene. The CDR3 length is 14 residues. Trimming pared 4 bases from V and 5 bases from J, leaving 14 bases between. The DNA of the CDR3 is TGTGCCAGCAGCTCGGGCCAATGGAGGACTGAAGCTTTCTTT. Its protein is CASSSGQWRTEAFF.